The TCR beta chain under discussion was sequenced for a study of blood T cell repertoires in COVID-19. Across the whole study: The United States, Italy and Spain provided the acute and convalescent COVID-19 samples. In each case, the material was cDNA or gDNA derived from T cells, B-cell-depleted T cells, or PBMCs.

This CDR3 is 14 amino acids long. With V trimmed by 0 bases and J by 9 bases, 2 bases remained unmatched. Per germline, CDR1 SGHDT and CDR2 YYEEEE. In the original workflow: Using reference gene primer amplification, nucleated cell counts were estimated. Clones were read by immunoSEQ multiplex PCR, and TCRdb kept only the in-frame ones, dropping some. That table furnishes V, J and clone size, whereas the DNA furnished D and trimming. The data contain tens of thousands of clones, about 80% of them singletons. The chain employs TRBV5-6 and TRBJ1-6, with 8 positions matching TRBD1. Sample: peripheral blood. This receptor was taken from a man between 45 and 60 years old with active or convalescent COVID-19. CDR3 sequence: CASSLDDRGSPLHF. CDR3 nucleotide sequence: TGTGCCAGCAGCTTGGACGACAGGGGTTCACCCCTCCACTTT.